These T cell receptor beta chains were read from a single sample in a study of T cell changes during pregnancy in multiple sclerosis. Produced via immunoSEQ multiplex PCR; TCRdb's table is partial and in-frame only. Among more than 50,000 clones listed, around 90% were seen once. The source was peripheral blood, collected before pregnancy. Receptor source: a female donor with multiple sclerosis, enrolled in a pregnancy study. The CDR3 runs from the conserved cysteine through the conserved F or W. Fields, in order: clone size, V gene, J gene, D gene, CDR3 protein, CDR3 DNA. D genes are given only for firm matches. Clone size, where shown, is once, few, many, or a class for clones that have expanded.

clone_size: .
v_call: TRBV7-9
j_call: TRBJ2-1
d_call: TRBD2
cdr3_aa: CASSSPGLAGRNNEQFF
cdr3_nt: TGTGCCAGCAGCTCTCCCGGTCTAGCGGGGAGAAACAATGAGCAGTTCTTC

clone_size: .
v_call: TRBV7-7
j_call: TRBJ2-5
d_call: TRBD1
cdr3_aa: CASSLGTGSSETQYF
cdr3_nt: TGTGCTAGCAGCCTAGGGACAGGGTCTTCGGAGACCCAGTACTTC

clone_size: .
v_call: TRBV4-1
j_call: TRBJ1-5
d_call: TRBD1
cdr3_aa: CASSQEASGTGQFWGNQPQHF
cdr3_nt: TGCGCCAGCAGCCAAGAGGCCTCCGGGACAGGGCAGTTTTGGGGCAATCAGCCCCAGCATTTT

clone_size: .
v_call: TRBV28
j_call: TRBJ1-1
d_call: .
cdr3_aa: CASSPPLNTEAFF
cdr3_nt: TGTGCCAGCAGTCCCCCTTTGAACACTGAAGCTTTCTTT

clone_size: .
v_call: TRBV5-5
j_call: TRBJ2-7
d_call: TRBD2
cdr3_aa: CASSLIGGGAYEQYF
cdr3_nt: TGTGCCAGCAGCTTGATCGGGGGGGGAGCCTACGAGCAGTACTTC

clone_size: few
v_call: TRBV7-9
j_call: TRBJ2-7
d_call: TRBD1
cdr3_aa: CASSSNLADRGHYEQYF
cdr3_nt: TGTGCCAGCAGCTCAAATTTAGCTGACAGGGGGCACTACGAGCAGTACTTC

clone_size: .
v_call: TRBV6-5
j_call: TRBJ2-4
d_call: TRBD1
cdr3_aa: CASSYRQGAAKNIQYF
cdr3_nt: TGTGCCAGCAGTTACAGGCAGGGGGCGGCCAAAAACATTCAGTACTTC

clone_size: .
v_call: TRBV5-4
j_call: TRBJ2-5
d_call: TRBD1
cdr3_aa: CASSLGQEAETQYF
cdr3_nt: TGTGCCAGCAGCCTTGGACAGGAGGCAGAGACCCAGTACTTC

clone_size: .
v_call: TRBV7-9
j_call: TRBJ2-7
d_call: .
cdr3_aa: CASSPRDGTYEQYF
cdr3_nt: TGTGCCAGCAGCCCGCGGGACGGGACCTACGAGCAGTACTTC

clone_size: .
v_call: TRBV2
j_call: TRBJ2-1
d_call: TRBD2
cdr3_aa: CASSEYPGGPLEQFF
cdr3_nt: TGTGCCAGCAGTGAATACCCGGGGGGGCCTTTGGAGCAGTTCTTC

clone_size: .
v_call: TRBV4-3
j_call: TRBJ2-7
d_call: .
cdr3_aa: CASSQDPVSDEQYF
cdr3_nt: TGCGCCAGCAGCCAAGATCCAGTATCCGACGAGCAGTACTTC

clone_size: .
v_call: TRBV19
j_call: TRBJ2-1
d_call: TRBD2
cdr3_aa: CASSPTTSGAPYNEQFF
cdr3_nt: TGTGCCAGTAGTCCCACGACTAGCGGGGCTCCCTACAATGAGCAGTTCTTC

clone_size: once
v_call: TRBV6-5
j_call: TRBJ2-5
d_call: .
cdr3_aa: CASTVAGSTKTTQYF
cdr3_nt: TGTGCCAGCACCGTGGCGGGGAGTACCAAGACGACCCAGTACTTC

clone_size: .
v_call: TRBV12-2
j_call: TRBJ2-7
d_call: .
cdr3_aa: CASRLERGLTYEQYF
cdr3_nt: TGTGCAAGTCGCTTAGAGAGGGGGCTTACCTACGAGCAGTACTTC

clone_size: .
v_call: TRBV2
j_call: TRBJ2-3
d_call: .
cdr3_aa: CASLGGYTDTQYF
cdr3_nt: TGTGCCAGCCTGGGGGGATACACAGATACGCAGTATTTT

clone_size: .
v_call: TRBV7-2
j_call: TRBJ2-7
d_call: TRBD2
cdr3_aa: CASSLAAGANEQYF
cdr3_nt: TGTGCCAGCAGCTTAGCAGCGGGGGCTAACGAGCAGTACTTC

clone_size: .
v_call: TRBV27
j_call: TRBJ1-2
d_call: .
cdr3_aa: CASSLSGDHGYTF
cdr3_nt: TGTGCCAGCAGTTTATCAGGGGATCATGGCTACACCTTC

clone_size: .
v_call: TRBV19
j_call: TRBJ2-3
d_call: .
cdr3_aa: CATGWAASTDTQYF
cdr3_nt: TGTGCTACCGGCTGGGCAGCTAGCACAGATACGCAGTATTTT

clone_size: .
v_call: TRBV7-3
j_call: TRBJ1-6
d_call: .
cdr3_aa: CASSLGRGIDSPLHF
cdr3_nt: TGTGCCAGCAGCTTAGGCCGGGGAATAGATTCACCCCTCCACTTT

clone_size: .
v_call: TRBV5-6
j_call: TRBJ1-3
d_call: .
cdr3_aa: CASSWGSSGNTIYF
cdr3_nt: TGTGCCAGCAGCTGGGGCAGCTCTGGAAACACCATATATTTT

clone_size: .
v_call: TRBV7-2
j_call: TRBJ1-1
d_call: .
cdr3_aa: CASSFRVANTEAFF
cdr3_nt: TGTGCCAGCAGCTTCCGGGTGGCGAACACTGAAGCTTTCTTT

clone_size: once
v_call: TRBV29-1
j_call: TRBJ1-2
d_call: .
cdr3_aa: CSVGRQSYGYTF
cdr3_nt: TGCAGCGTTGGAAGACAGAGCTATGGCTACACCTTC

clone_size: .
v_call: TRBV7-3
j_call: TRBJ2-7
d_call: .
cdr3_aa: CASSLLPGYEQYF
cdr3_nt: TGTGCCAGCAGCCTTTTACCGGGGTACGAGCAGTACTTC

clone_size: .
v_call: TRBV29-1
j_call: TRBJ1-3
d_call: TRBD1
cdr3_aa: CSAGQAGNTIYF
cdr3_nt: TGCAGCGCGGGACAGGCTGGAAACACCATATATTTT

clone_size: .
v_call: TRBV4-2
j_call: TRBJ2-7
d_call: TRBD2
cdr3_aa: CASSQDWGASGGSYEQYF
cdr3_nt: TGTGCCAGCAGCCAAGATTGGGGGGCTAGCGGGGGGTCATACGAGCAGTACTTC

clone_size: .
v_call: TRBV5-5
j_call: TRBJ2-2
d_call: .
cdr3_aa: CASSLKGATGELFF
cdr3_nt: TGTGCCAGCAGCTTGAAAGGGGCCACCGGGGAGCTGTTTTTT

clone_size: once
v_call: TRBV7-3
j_call: TRBJ2-5
d_call: .
cdr3_aa: CASATGFSGETQYF
cdr3_nt: TGTGCCAGCGCGACAGGTTTCTCCGGGGAGACCCAGTACTTC

clone_size: .
v_call: TRBV7-3
j_call: TRBJ2-1
d_call: .
cdr3_aa: CASSREATSYNEQFF
cdr3_nt: TGTGCCAGCAGCCGTGAGGCAACCTCCTACAATGAGCAGTTCTTC

clone_size: .
v_call: TRBV7-9
j_call: TRBJ2-7
d_call: .
cdr3_aa: CASSLVGGYEQYF
cdr3_nt: TGTGCCAGCAGCTTAGTGGGGGGATACGAGCAGTACTTC

clone_size: once
v_call: TRBV7-8
j_call: TRBJ1-1
d_call: TRBD1
cdr3_aa: CASSEDRPENTEAFF
cdr3_nt: TGTGCCAGCAGCGAGGACAGGCCAGAGAACACTGAAGCTTTCTTT

clone_size: .
v_call: TRBV2
j_call: TRBJ1-5
d_call: TRBD1
cdr3_aa: CASSGRGSVTGGQPQHF
cdr3_nt: TGTGCCAGCAGTGGGAGGGGGTCGGTGACAGGGGGACAGCCCCAGCATTTT

clone_size: once
v_call: TRBV7-9
j_call: TRBJ2-7
d_call: .
cdr3_aa: CASSLTQATYEQYF
cdr3_nt: TGTGCCAGCAGCTTAACACAGGCCACCTACGAGCAGTACTTC

clone_size: .
v_call: TRBV19
j_call: TRBJ1-2
d_call: .
cdr3_aa: CASQRATNYGYTF
cdr3_nt: TGTGCCTCCCAGAGGGCGACTAACTATGGCTACACCTTC

clone_size: .
v_call: TRBV2
j_call: TRBJ1-3
d_call: .
cdr3_aa: CATSERGPSGNTIYF
cdr3_nt: TGTGCCACCTCCGAGAGAGGGCCCTCTGGAAACACCATATATTTT

clone_size: .
v_call: TRBV5-7
j_call: TRBJ2-7
d_call: .
cdr3_aa: CASSPFFGQNPEQYF
cdr3_nt: TGTGCCAGCAGCCCGTTTTTTGGACAGAATCCCGAGCAGTACTTC

clone_size: .
v_call: TRBV7-2
j_call: TRBJ2-1
d_call: TRBD2
cdr3_aa: CASSLLAGIGNEQFF
cdr3_nt: TGTGCCAGCAGCTTGCTAGCGGGTATAGGCAATGAGCAGTTCTTC

clone_size: .
v_call: TRBV7-2
j_call: TRBJ1-5
d_call: TRBD1
cdr3_aa: CASSLDGQGAGQPQHF
cdr3_nt: TGTGCCAGCAGCTTAGATGGGCAGGGGGCAGGTCAGCCCCAGCATTTT

clone_size: .
v_call: TRBV6-4
j_call: TRBJ2-3
d_call: TRBD2
cdr3_aa: CASSDSGTSGGGTDTQYF
cdr3_nt: TGTGCCAGCAGTGACTCGGGGACTAGCGGGGGGGGCACAGATACGCAGTATTTT

clone_size: once
v_call: TRBV19
j_call: TRBJ2-5
d_call: TRBD2
cdr3_aa: CASSIDRLAGAQETQYF
cdr3_nt: TGTGCCAGTAGTATAGATCGGCTAGCGGGAGCTCAAGAGACCCAGTACTTC

clone_size: .
v_call: TRBV12-5
j_call: TRBJ2-3
d_call: .
cdr3_aa: CASGLGGLTDTQYF
cdr3_nt: TGTGCTAGTGGTTTGGGAGGACTCACAGATACGCAGTATTTT

clone_size: .
v_call: TRBV13
j_call: TRBJ1-1
d_call: TRBD1
cdr3_aa: CASSDGQGGGWTEAFF
cdr3_nt: TGTGCCAGCAGCGACGGACAGGGCGGGGGATGGACTGAAGCTTTCTTT

clone_size: .
v_call: TRBV6-4
j_call: TRBJ1-1
d_call: TRBD1
cdr3_aa: CASSDSYGTGGEAFF
cdr3_nt: TGTGCCAGCAGTGACTCGTACGGGACAGGGGGCGAAGCTTTCTTT

clone_size: .
v_call: TRBV28
j_call: TRBJ1-5
d_call: .
cdr3_aa: CASSLMGGGGNQPQHF
cdr3_nt: TGTGCCAGCAGTTTAATGGGGGGGGGCGGCAATCAGCCCCAGCATTTT

clone_size: .
v_call: TRBV6-5
j_call: TRBJ2-3
d_call: TRBD2
cdr3_aa: CASRPSGGTDTQYF
cdr3_nt: TGTGCCAGCAGACCTAGCGGGGGCACAGATACGCAGTATTTT

clone_size: .
v_call: TRBV6-5
j_call: TRBJ1-2
d_call: .
cdr3_aa: CASSKGANYGYTF
cdr3_nt: TGTGCCAGCAGCAAAGGGGCTAACTATGGCTACACCTTC

clone_size: .
v_call: TRBV16
j_call: TRBJ2-1
d_call: TRBD2
cdr3_aa: CASSLLGLAGNEQFF
cdr3_nt: TGTGCCAGCAGCCTTTTGGGGCTAGCGGGGAATGAGCAGTTCTTC

clone_size: .
v_call: TRBV2
j_call: TRBJ1-5
d_call: TRBD1
cdr3_aa: CASTDRVEGNQPQHF
cdr3_nt: TGTGCCAGCACGGACAGGGTCGAGGGCAATCAGCCCCAGCATTTT